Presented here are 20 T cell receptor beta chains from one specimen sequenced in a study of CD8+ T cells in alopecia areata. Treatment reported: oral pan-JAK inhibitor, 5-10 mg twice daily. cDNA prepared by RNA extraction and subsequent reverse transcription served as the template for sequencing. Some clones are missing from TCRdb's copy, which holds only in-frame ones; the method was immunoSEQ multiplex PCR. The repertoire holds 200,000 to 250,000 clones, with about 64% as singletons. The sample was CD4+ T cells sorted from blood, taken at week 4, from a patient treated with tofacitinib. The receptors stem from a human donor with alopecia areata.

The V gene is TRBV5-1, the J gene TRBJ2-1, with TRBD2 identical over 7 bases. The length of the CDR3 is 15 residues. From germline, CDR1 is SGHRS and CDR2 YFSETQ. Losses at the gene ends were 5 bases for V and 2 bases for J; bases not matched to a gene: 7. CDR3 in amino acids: CASRLTSDAYNEQFF. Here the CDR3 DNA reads TGCGCCAGCAGGCTAACTAGCGACGCCTACAATGAGCAGTTCTTC.

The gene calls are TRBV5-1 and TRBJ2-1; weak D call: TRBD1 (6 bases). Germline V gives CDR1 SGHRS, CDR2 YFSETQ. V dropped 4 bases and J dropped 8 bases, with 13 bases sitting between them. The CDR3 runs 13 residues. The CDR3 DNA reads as TGCGCCAGCAGCAGGGGGAGTACGGATGAGCAGTTCTTC. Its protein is CASSRGSTDEQFF.

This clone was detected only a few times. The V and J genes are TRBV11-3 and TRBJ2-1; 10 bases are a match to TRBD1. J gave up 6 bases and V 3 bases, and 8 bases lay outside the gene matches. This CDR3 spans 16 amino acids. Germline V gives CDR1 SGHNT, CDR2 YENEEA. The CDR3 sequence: CASSFQPGQGPNEQFF. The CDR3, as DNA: TGTGCCAGCAGCTTCCAGCCGGGACAGGGGCCCAATGAGCAGTTCTTC.

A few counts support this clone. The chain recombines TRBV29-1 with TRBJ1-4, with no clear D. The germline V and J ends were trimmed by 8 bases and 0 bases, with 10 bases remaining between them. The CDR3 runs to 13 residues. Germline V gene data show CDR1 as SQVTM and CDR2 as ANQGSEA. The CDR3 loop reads CSIQKATNEKLFF. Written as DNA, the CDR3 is TGCAGCATCCAGAAGGCAACTAATGAAAAACTGTTTTTT.

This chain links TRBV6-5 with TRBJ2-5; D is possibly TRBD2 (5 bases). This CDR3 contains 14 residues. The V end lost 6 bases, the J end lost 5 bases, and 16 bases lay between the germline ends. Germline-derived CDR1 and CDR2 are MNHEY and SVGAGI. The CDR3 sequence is CASRDYHSSETQYF. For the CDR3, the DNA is TGTGCCAGCAGAGACTACCATAGCAGTGAGACCCAGTACTTC.

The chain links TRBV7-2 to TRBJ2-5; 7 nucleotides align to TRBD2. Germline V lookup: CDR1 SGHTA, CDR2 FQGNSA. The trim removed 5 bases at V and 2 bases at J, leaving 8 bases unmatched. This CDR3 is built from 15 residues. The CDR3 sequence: CASSPNPGGQETQYF. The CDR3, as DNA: TGTGCCAGCAGCCCCAACCCGGGGGGTCAAGAGACCCAGTACTTC.

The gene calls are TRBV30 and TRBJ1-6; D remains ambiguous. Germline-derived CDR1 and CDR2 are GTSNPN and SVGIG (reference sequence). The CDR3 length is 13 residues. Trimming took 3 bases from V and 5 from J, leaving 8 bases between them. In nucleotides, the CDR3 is TGTGCCTGGAGCGACGGGAATAATTCACCCCTCCACTTT. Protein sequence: CAWSDGNNSPLHF.

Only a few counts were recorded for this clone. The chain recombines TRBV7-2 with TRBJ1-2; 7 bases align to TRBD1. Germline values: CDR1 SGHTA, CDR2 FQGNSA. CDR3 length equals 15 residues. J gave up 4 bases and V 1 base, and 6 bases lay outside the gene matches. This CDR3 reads CASSLEQGFGYGYTF. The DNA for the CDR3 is TGTGCCAGCAGCTTAGAACAGGGGTTCGGCTATGGCTACACCTTC.

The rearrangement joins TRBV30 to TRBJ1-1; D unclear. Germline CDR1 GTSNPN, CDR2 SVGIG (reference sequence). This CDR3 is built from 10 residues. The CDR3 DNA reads TGTGCGTCTCTCGGGTCTCAAGCTTTCTTT. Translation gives CASLGSQAFF.

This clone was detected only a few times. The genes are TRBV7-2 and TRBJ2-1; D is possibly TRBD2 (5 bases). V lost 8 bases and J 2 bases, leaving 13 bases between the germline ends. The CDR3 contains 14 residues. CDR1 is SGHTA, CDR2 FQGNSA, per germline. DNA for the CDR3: TGTGCCAGCGGGCGTGGACTGACCTACAATGAGCAGTTCTTC. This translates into CASGRGLTYNEQFF.

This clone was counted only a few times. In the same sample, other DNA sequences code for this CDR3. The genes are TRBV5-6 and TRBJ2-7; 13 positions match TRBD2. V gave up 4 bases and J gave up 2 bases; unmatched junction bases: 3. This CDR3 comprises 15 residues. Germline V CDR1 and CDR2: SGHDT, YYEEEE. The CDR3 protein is CASSQLAGGTYEQYF. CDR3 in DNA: TGTGCCAGCAGCCAACTAGCGGGGGGGACCTACGAGCAGTACTTC.

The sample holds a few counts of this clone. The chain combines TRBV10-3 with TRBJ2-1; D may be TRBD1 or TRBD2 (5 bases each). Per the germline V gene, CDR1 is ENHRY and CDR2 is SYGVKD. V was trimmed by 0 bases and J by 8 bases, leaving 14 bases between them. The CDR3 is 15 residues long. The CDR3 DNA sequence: TGTGCCATCAGTGAGTCCCAGATAAGGGACGATGAGCAGTTCTTC. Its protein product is CAISESQIRDDEQFF.

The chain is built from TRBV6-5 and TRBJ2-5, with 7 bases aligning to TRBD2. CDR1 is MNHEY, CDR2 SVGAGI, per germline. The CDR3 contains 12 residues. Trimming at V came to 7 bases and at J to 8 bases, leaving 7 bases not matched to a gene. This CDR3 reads CASNNERGTQYF. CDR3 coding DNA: TGTGCCAGCAATAACGAGCGGGGCACCCAGTACTTC.

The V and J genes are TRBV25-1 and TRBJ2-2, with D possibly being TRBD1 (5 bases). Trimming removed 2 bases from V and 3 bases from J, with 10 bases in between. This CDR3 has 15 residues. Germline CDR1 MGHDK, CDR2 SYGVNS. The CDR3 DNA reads TGTGCCAGCAGTGAAGGTGGGGCCGACACCGGGGAGCTGTTTTTT. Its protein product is CASSEGGADTGELFF.

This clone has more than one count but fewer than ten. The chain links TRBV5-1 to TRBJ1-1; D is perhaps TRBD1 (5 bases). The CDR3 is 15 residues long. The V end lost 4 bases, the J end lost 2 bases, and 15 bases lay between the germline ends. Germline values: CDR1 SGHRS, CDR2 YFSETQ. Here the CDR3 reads CASSPLAGANTEAFF. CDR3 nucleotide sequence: TGCGCCAGCAGCCCCCTGGCCGGGGCTAACACTGAAGCTTTCTTT.

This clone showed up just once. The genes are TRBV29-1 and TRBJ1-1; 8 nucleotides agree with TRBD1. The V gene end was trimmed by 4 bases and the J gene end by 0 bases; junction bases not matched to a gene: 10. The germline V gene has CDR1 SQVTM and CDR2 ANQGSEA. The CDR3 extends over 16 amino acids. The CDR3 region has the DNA TGCAGCGTTGCAAATAGGACAGGGCACATGAACACTGAAGCTTTCTTT. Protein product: CSVANRTGHMNTEAFF.

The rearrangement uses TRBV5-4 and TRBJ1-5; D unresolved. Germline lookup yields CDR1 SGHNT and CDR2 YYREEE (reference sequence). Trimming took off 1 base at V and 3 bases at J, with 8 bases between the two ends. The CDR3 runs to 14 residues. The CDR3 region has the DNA TGTGCCAGCAGCTTGTGGGTCCTCAATCAGCCCCAGCATTTT. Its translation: CASSLWVLNQPQHF.

CDR3 in amino acids: CASSVGVGGAYNEQFF. CDR3 nucleotides: TGTGCCAGCAGCGTAGGTGTCGGGGGGGCATACAATGAGCAGTTCTTC. J is TRBJ2-1 and V is TRBV9; 8 bases are shared with TRBD2. Germline CDR1 SGDLS, CDR2 YYNGEE. The CDR3 is 16 amino acids. The trim removed 0 bases at V and 4 bases at J, leaving 6 bases unmatched. Full variable domain (rest looked up from reference TRBV9 and TRBJ2-1): DSGVTQTPKHLITATGQRVTLRCSPRSGDLSVYWYQQSLDQGLQFLIQYYNGEERAKGNILERFSAQQFPDLHSELNLSSLELGDSALYFCASSVGVGGAYNEQFFGPGTRLTVL.

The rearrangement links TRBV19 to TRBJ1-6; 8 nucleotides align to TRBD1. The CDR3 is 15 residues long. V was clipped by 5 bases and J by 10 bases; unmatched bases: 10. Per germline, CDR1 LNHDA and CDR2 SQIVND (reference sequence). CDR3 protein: CASSGRQGSVSPLHF. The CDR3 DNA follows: TGTGCCAGTAGTGGACGACAGGGGTCTGTCTCACCCCTCCACTTT. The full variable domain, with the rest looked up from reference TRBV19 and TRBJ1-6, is DGGITQSPKYLFRKEGQNVTLSCEQNLNHDAMYWYRQDPGQGLRLIYYSQIVNDFQKGDIAEGYSVSREKKESFPLTVTSAQKNPTAFYLCASSGRQGSVSPLHFGNGTRLTVT.

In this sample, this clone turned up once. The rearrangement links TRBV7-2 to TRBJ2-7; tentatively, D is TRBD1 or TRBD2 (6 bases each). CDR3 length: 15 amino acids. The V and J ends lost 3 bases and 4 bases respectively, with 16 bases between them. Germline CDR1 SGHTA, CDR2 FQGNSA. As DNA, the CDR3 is TGTGCCAGCAGCTTCCCGGGGGCGCGACGTTACGAGCAGTACTTC. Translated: CASSFPGARRYEQYF. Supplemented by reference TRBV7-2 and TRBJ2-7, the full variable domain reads GAGVSQSPSNKVTEKGKDVELRCDPISGHTALYWYRQSLGQGLEFLIYFQGNSAPDKSGLPSDRFSAERTGGSVSTLTIQRTQQEDSAVYLCASSFPGARRYEQYFGPGTRLTVT.